This TCR beta chain was identified during a study of cytomegalovirus exposure and HLA in healthy donors. This clone came up a few times. J was trimmed by 2 bases and V by 0 bases; bases with no gene match: 1. The germline V gene encodes CDR1 SGHRS and CDR2 YFSETQ. The CDR3 length is 15 residues. The PCR ran on 60 Vbeta and 13 Jbeta primers. TCRdb's table, derived via immunoSEQ multiplex PCR, lists solely in-frame clones and lacks some. Of approximately 110,000 clones in the sample, roughly 15% were seen once. This receptor was taken from a female donor in good health and CMV-seronegative. The J gene is TRBJ1-5, the V gene TRBV5-1; the match to TRBD1 covers 8 bases. Sequencing was performed on PBMCs. The CDR3 DNA sequence: TGCGCCAGCAGCTTGGAGGGACAGGGCAATCAGCCCCAGCATTTT. Its protein is CASSLEGQGNQPQHF.